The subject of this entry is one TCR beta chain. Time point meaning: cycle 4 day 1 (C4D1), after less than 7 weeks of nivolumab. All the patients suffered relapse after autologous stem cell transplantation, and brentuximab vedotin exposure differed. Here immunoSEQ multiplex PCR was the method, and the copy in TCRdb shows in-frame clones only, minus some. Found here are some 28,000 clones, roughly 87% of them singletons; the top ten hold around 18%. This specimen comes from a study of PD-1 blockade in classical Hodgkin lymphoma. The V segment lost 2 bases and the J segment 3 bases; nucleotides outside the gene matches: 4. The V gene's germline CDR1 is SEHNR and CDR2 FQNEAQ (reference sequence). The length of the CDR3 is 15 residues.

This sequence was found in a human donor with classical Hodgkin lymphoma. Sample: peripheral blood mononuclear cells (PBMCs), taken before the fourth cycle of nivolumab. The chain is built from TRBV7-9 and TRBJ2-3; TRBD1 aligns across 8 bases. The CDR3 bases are TGTGCCAGCAGCTTAAGACAGGGGCCAACAGATACGCAGTATTTT. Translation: CASSLRQGPTDTQYF.